These 31 T cell receptor beta chains share one sample of origin, sequenced in a study of CD8+ T cells in alopecia areata listed by TCRdb under 2018. The label giving this sample's time point can be read as: baseline before oral tofacitinib. The library was made by the immunoSEQ multiplex PCR assay. RNA was extracted from all samples and reverse transcribed into cDNA, which served as template for TCR sequencing. TCRdb provides this immuneACCESS table in a form limited to in-frame rearrangements. Some clones are lacking; in checked studies, under half of them reflect an unresolved V gene, and why the rest are absent is not known. The sample records 150,000 or so clones, 45% to 55% of which are singletons. Roughly a fifth of the sample comes from the top ten. Sample: CD8+ T cells sorted from blood, taken at week 0. These receptors were collected from a human donor with alopecia areata.

The chain recombines TRBV29-1 with TRBJ1-3; D is unresolved. This CDR3 has 14 amino acids. Germline V gene data show CDR1 as SQVTM and CDR2 as ANQGSEA. V gave up 6 bases and J gave up 0 bases, with 12 bases separating them. CDR3 coding DNA: TGCAGCGTACTCATGGACGCCTCTGGAAACACCATATATTTT. This gives the protein CSVLMDASGNTIYF.

The chain combines TRBV6-4 with TRBJ2-2; 7 nucleotides align to TRBD2. J gave up 3 bases and V 2 bases, and 0 bases lay outside the gene matches. Germline V CDR1 and CDR2: MRHNA, SNTAGT. The CDR3 totals 14 residues. Written as DNA, the CDR3 is TGTGCCAGCAGTGACGGGGGGGACACCGGGGAGCTGTTTTTT. It encodes CASSDGGDTGELFF.

V usage is TRBV9 and J usage is TRBJ2-3, with TRBD1 identical over 8 bases. The CDR3 has 14 amino acids. Unmatched junction bases numbered 8, after V lost 4 bases and J lost 7 bases. Germline CDR1 SGDLS, CDR2 YYNGEE. The CDR3 loop is CASSTGTGGNTQYF. The CDR3 bases are TGTGCCAGCAGCACCGGGACAGGCGGAAATACGCAGTATTTT.

This clone was seen a handful of times. This chain joins TRBV5-1 and TRBJ2-7; D remains unclear. The germline V gene has CDR1 SGHRS and CDR2 YFSETQ. The CDR3 runs 11 residues. The V end lost 4 bases, the J end lost 0 bases, and 2 bases lay between the germline ends. CDR3 protein: CASSHSYEQYF. CDR3 coding DNA: TGCGCCAGCAGCCACTCCTACGAGCAGTACTTC. Together with reference TRBV5-1 and TRBJ2-7, the CDR3 gives the full variable domain: KAGVTQTPRYLIKTRGQQVTLSCSPISGHRSVSWYQQTPGQGLQFLFEYFSETQRNKGNFPGRFSGRQFSNSRSEMNVSTLELGDSALYLCASSHSYEQYFGPGTRLTVT.

This chain connects TRBV7-3 to TRBJ2-7; D is uncertain. The CDR3 is 14 amino acids. V was cut by 5 bases and J by 3 bases, with 14 bases left in between. The germline CDR1 and CDR2 sequences are SGHTA and FQGTGA. The CDR3 DNA is TGTGCCAGCAGCGTAGGGCATGGAAGCTACGAGCAGTACTTC. Translated: CASSVGHGSYEQYF.

V and J are TRBV7-6 and TRBJ1-1; no firm D call. Trimming took off 4 bases at V and 1 base at J, with 13 bases between the two ends. CDR1 and CDR2 (germline): SGHVS, FNYEAQ. The CDR3 is made up of 15 amino acids. The DNA for the CDR3 is TGTGCCAGCAGCTCTGAGGGCCTAAGGAACACTGAAGCTTTCTTT. It codes for CASSSEGLRNTEAFF. The full variable domain, in which reference TRBV7-6 and TRBJ1-1 provide the parts outside the CDR3, is GAGVSQSPRYKVTKRGQDVALRCDPISGHVSLYWYRQALGQGPEFLTYFNYEAQQDKSGLPNDRFSAERPEGSISTLTIQRTEQRDSAMYRCASSSEGLRNTEAFFGQGTRLTVV.

This clone came up a few times. The chain couples TRBV19 to TRBJ1-2; D is perhaps TRBD1 (5 bases). V was cut by 6 bases and J by 4 bases, with 15 bases left in between. Germline V gene data show CDR1 as LNHDA and CDR2 as SQIVND (reference sequence). The length of the CDR3 is 14 residues. CDR3 amino acids: CASRAPRGGYGYTF. The CDR3 DNA reads TGTGCCAGTAGGGCCCCGAGGGGAGGCTATGGCTACACCTTC.

This clone was seen more than once but under ten times. V gene TRBV4-3 combines with J gene TRBJ2-7; D is undetermined. This CDR3 region has 14 residues. Germline V gene data show CDR1 as LGHNA and CDR2 as YSLEER. Trimming took 0 bases from V and 3 from J, leaving 9 bases between them. The CDR3 DNA sequence: TGCGCCAGCAGCCAAGATCGTAAGGGCTACGAGCAGTACTTC. Encoded protein: CASSQDRKGYEQYF.

The J gene is TRBJ2-1, the V gene TRBV28; 8 nucleotides align to TRBD2. The CDR3 is 16 residues long. Trimming removed 3 bases from V and 4 bases from J; junction bases left unmatched: 8. Germline-derived CDR1 and CDR2 are MDHEN and SYDVKM. As DNA, the CDR3 is TGTGCCAGCAGTTTTGGTTTGCGGGGGGAGTACAATGAGCAGTTCTTC. Protein sequence: CASSFGLRGEYNEQFF.

CDR3 sequence (DNA): TGTGCTAGTGGTTTGGGCCAGGGAGCTTTCTTT. Its protein product is CASGLGQGAFF. This sequence joins TRBV12-5 and TRBJ1-1; the D gene is possibly TRBD1 (5 bases). Germline CDR1 and CDR2: LGHNT and FRNRAP. V lost 1 base to trimming and J lost 10 bases, with 7 bases between them. The CDR3 spans 11 residues.

The rearrangement joins TRBV30 to TRBJ1-1; D is unresolved. The V gene lost 3 bases and the J gene lost 5 bases, with 13 bases spanning the gap. Germline V gene lookup returns CDR1 GTSNPN and CDR2 SVGIG (reference sequence). The CDR3 contains 13 residues. In DNA, the CDR3 is TGTGCCTGGAGAACGGCCCCCTCGACTGAAGCTTTCTTT. Residues: CAWRTAPSTEAFF.

As regards this clone: Other nucleotide sequences in the sample specify the same CDR3. This sequence joins TRBV7-2 and TRBJ2-5; D may be TRBD1 or TRBD2 (6 bases each). This CDR3 has 14 amino acids. Trimming removed 1 base at V and 2 bases at J, with 8 bases between. Germline V lookup: CDR1 SGHTA, CDR2 FQGNSA. CDR3: CASSLVGGQETQYF. The CDR3 DNA reads as TGTGCCAGCAGCTTAGTAGGGGGGCAAGAGACCCAGTACTTC. The full variable domain, with the rest looked up from reference TRBV7-2 and TRBJ2-5, is GAGVSQSPSNKVTEKGKDVELRCDPISGHTALYWYRQSLGQGLEFLIYFQGNSAPDKSGLPSDRFSAERTGGSVSTLTIQRTQQEDSAVYLCASSLVGGQETQYFGPGTRLLVL.

Here the CDR3 reads CASRGQGENIQYF. CDR3 in DNA: TGCGCCAGCAGGGGACAGGGCGAAAACATTCAGTACTTC. V usage is TRBV5-1 and J usage is TRBJ2-4; 9 nucleotides line up with TRBD1. With 5 bases clipped from V and 5 bases from J, the junction kept 2 bases outside the gene matches. Per germline, CDR1 SGHRS and CDR2 YFSETQ. CDR3 length: 13 amino acids. The variable domain in full, completed from reference TRBV5-1 and TRBJ2-4, reads KAGVTQTPRYLIKTRGQQVTLSCSPISGHRSVSWYQQTPGQGLQFLFEYFSETQRNKGNFPGRFSGRQFSNSRSEMNVSTLELGDSALYLCASRGQGENIQYFGAGTRLSVL.

This chain joins TRBV5-6 and TRBJ1-4; no clear D. The length of the CDR3 is 14 residues. The V gene's germline CDR1 is SGHDT and CDR2 YYEEEE. V was trimmed by 0 bases and J by 8 bases, leaving 11 bases between them. The CDR3 bases are TGTGCCAGCAGCTTGGCCGCCCTGGGAGAAAAACTGTTTTTT. Its translation: CASSLAALGEKLFF.

The genes are TRBV15 and TRBJ1-1; D unclear. Germline CDR1 is LNHNV and CDR2 is YYDKDF (reference sequence). V dropped 0 bases and J dropped 5 bases, with 7 bases sitting between them. There are 13 residues in the CDR3. The CDR3 loop is CATSRDEETEAFF. The CDR3 DNA reads as TGTGCCACCAGCAGAGATGAAGAGACTGAAGCTTTCTTT.

The chain combines TRBV5-6 with TRBJ2-7; 9 bases match TRBD1. The germline CDR1 and CDR2 sequences are SGHDT and YYEEEE. The junction had 2 bases not matched to a gene; V was cut back by 3 bases and J by 4 bases. The CDR3 is made up of 13 amino acids. CDR3 nucleotides: TGTGCCAGCAGCTACGGGACAGGGTACGAGCAGTACTTC. Residues: CASSYGTGYEQYF.

The gene calls are TRBV27 and TRBJ1-2; 7 bases are a match to TRBD1. Germline V gives CDR1 MNHEY, CDR2 SMNVEV (reference sequence). The CDR3 is 14 residues long. With 4 bases clipped from V and 6 bases from J, the junction kept 8 bases outside the gene matches. The CDR3 loop is CASSSRTGTHGYTF. The CDR3 DNA sequence: TGTGCCAGCAGTTCCAGGACAGGTACACATGGCTACACCTTC.

Only a few counts were recorded for this clone. V and J are TRBV29-1 and TRBJ2-7; 11 nucleotides line up with TRBD1. CDR3 size: 14 residues. Germline V gene sequence: CDR1 SQVTM, CDR2 ANQGSEA. With 6 bases clipped from V and 3 bases from J, the junction kept 7 bases outside the gene matches. CDR3 in DNA: TGCAGCGTCCTCGGACAGGGGGCAAGCTACGAGCAGTACTTC. Translating it yields CSVLGQGASYEQYF.

As for this clone: A far larger clone lies a single base away; this is likely a read error. This chain connects TRBV10-3 to TRBJ2-3, with 9 nucleotides matching TRBD2. Germline V gene lookup returns CDR1 ENHRY and CDR2 SYGVKD. This CDR3 is 14 amino acids long. CDR3 region: CASSGGGATDTQYF. DNA for the CDR3: TGTGCCAGCAGTGGCGGGGGGGCCACAGATACGCAGTATTTT.

The genes are TRBV9 and TRBJ1-5; no definite D call. V dropped 0 bases and J dropped 0 bases, with 13 bases sitting between them. Per the germline V gene, CDR1 is SGDLS and CDR2 is YYNGEE. The CDR3 runs 17 residues. CDR3 DNA sequence: TGTGCCAGCAGCGTAGGTGCAGGAGCCCTTAGCAATCAGCCCCAGCATTTT. The encoded protein is CASSVGAGALSNQPQHF.

This clone came up a few times. The chain combines TRBV19 with TRBJ2-7; TRBD1 aligns across 7 bases. CDR3 length: 14 residues. The germline V gene encodes CDR1 LNHDA and CDR2 SQIVND (reference sequence). J gave up 2 bases and V 6 bases, and 7 bases lay outside the gene matches. CDR3 coding DNA: TGTGCCAGTAGCAAGACAGGGAACACCTACGAGCAGTACTTC. Translating it yields CASSKTGNTYEQYF.

V is TRBV29-1 and J is TRBJ1-2; D call uncertain. This CDR3 is 10 amino acids long. The germline gives CDR1 SQVTM, CDR2 ANQGSEA. Trimming took 0 bases from V and 11 from J, leaving 7 bases between them. In DNA, the CDR3 is TGCAGCGTTGAAGATCTCGGGTACACCTTC. Protein: CSVEDLGYTF.

This chain uses TRBV5-1 with TRBJ2-7; 8 bases line up with TRBD1. The J segment lost 7 bases and the V segment lost 4 bases, leaving 10 bases of the junction unmatched. Germline V lookup: CDR1 SGHRS, CDR2 YFSETQ. The CDR3 is made up of 14 amino acids. The CDR3 spells CASSQGQGLVEQYF. CDR3 DNA: TGCGCCAGCAGCCAAGGACAGGGCCTTGTGGAGCAGTACTTC.

This clone has a handful of counts. The chain links TRBV5-1 to TRBJ1-6; perhaps TRBD1 as D (6 bases). V gave up 4 bases and J gave up 8 bases, with 19 bases separating them. Germline CDR1 and CDR2: SGHRS and YFSETQ. There are 16 residues in the CDR3. The CDR3 protein is CASSPGRIQGDSPLHF. CDR3 sequence (DNA): TGCGCCAGCAGCCCCGGAAGGATACAGGGTGATTCACCCCTCCACTTT.

This clone is a singleton in its sample. The chain recombines TRBV30 with TRBJ1-1; D may be TRBD1 (5 bases). The CDR3 is 11 amino acids. The germline gives CDR1 GTSNPN, CDR2 SVGIG (reference sequence). Trimming shortened V by 5 bases and J by 3 bases, and 7 bases separated the two germline ends. The CDR3 DNA reads TGTGCCTGGCAGGGAGACACTGAAGCTTTCTTT. Residues: CAWQGDTEAFF.

CDR3 protein: CASSFAGGRASYEQYF. In DNA, the CDR3 is TGTGCCAGCAGCTTCGCTGGGGGCAGGGCTTCCTACGAGCAGTACTTC. The chain uses TRBV5-6 and TRBJ2-7, with D possibly matching TRBD1 (6 bases). Germline V gene sequence: CDR1 SGHDT, CDR2 YYEEEE. V lost 2 bases and J 1 base, leaving 16 bases between the germline ends. The CDR3 runs 16 residues.

This clone has more than one count but fewer than ten. V and J are TRBV4-3 and TRBJ1-4; 7 nucleotides line up with TRBD1. With V trimmed by 4 bases and J by 6 bases, 2 bases remained unmatched. Germline V gene sequence: CDR1 LGHNA, CDR2 YSLEER. The CDR3 spans 13 residues. In nucleotides, the CDR3 is TGCGCCAGCAGCCCCGGGACAGATGAAAAACTGTTTTTT. Its translation: CASSPGTDEKLFF.

This clone was counted a few times. This same CDR3 is encoded by further DNA sequences in the sample. The V gene is TRBV30, the J gene TRBJ2-1, with D unclear. Germline V lookup: CDR1 GTSNPN, CDR2 SVGIG (reference sequence). The CDR3 sequence is 13 residues long. Trimming pared 1 base from V and 0 bases from J, leaving 4 bases between. CDR3 sequence reads: CAWSAGSYNEQFF. CDR3 bases: TGTGCCTGGAGTGCCGGCTCCTACAATGAGCAGTTCTTC.

In its sample, this clone was seen a few times. J is TRBJ2-3 and V is TRBV27, with TRBD1 as a possible D gene (6 bases). There are 13 residues in the CDR3. The germline V gene encodes CDR1 MNHEY and CDR2 SMNVEV (reference sequence). V lost 5 bases and J lost 5, with 11 bases in between. Here the CDR3 reads CASSLLQGDTQYF. As DNA, the CDR3 is TGTGCCAGCAGTCTGCTACAGGGAGATACGCAGTATTTT.

The chain employs TRBV27 and TRBJ2-3; D gene ambiguous. Germline CDR1 reads MNHEY; CDR2 reads SMNVEV (reference sequence). Trimming shortened V by 3 bases and J by 6 bases, and 16 bases separated the two germline ends. There are 15 residues in the CDR3. Here the CDR3 reads CASSLGSSFRDTQYF. The CDR3 bases are TGTGCCAGCAGTTTGGGGTCTTCTTTTCGGGATACGCAGTATTTT.

The chain carries TRBV29-1 and TRBJ2-5, with D perhaps TRBD1 (6 bases). V was cut by 1 base and J by 0 bases, with 9 bases left in between. The CDR3 covers 14 residues. Germline CDR1 SQVTM, CDR2 ANQGSEA. CDR3 region: CSVEGGRYQETQYF. Written as DNA, the CDR3 is TGCAGCGTTGAAGGGGGGCGGTACCAAGAGACCCAGTACTTC.